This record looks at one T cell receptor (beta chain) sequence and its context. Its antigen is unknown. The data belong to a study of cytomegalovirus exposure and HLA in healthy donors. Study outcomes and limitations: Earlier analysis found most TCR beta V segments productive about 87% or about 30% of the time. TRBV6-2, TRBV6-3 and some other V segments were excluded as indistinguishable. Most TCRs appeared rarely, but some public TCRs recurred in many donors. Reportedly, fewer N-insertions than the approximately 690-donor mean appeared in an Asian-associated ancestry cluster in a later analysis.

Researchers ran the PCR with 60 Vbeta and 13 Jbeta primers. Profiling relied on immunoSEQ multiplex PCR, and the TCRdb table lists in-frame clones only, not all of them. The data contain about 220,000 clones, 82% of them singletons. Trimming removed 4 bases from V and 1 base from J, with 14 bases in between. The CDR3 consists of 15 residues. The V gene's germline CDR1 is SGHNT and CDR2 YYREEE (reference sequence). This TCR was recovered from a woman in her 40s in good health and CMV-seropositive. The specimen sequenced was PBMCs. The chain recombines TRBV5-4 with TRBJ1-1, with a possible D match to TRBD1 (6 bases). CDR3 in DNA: TGTGCCAGCAGCCAAATCCAGACAGGGAACACTGAAGCTTTCTTT. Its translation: CASSQIQTGNTEAFF.